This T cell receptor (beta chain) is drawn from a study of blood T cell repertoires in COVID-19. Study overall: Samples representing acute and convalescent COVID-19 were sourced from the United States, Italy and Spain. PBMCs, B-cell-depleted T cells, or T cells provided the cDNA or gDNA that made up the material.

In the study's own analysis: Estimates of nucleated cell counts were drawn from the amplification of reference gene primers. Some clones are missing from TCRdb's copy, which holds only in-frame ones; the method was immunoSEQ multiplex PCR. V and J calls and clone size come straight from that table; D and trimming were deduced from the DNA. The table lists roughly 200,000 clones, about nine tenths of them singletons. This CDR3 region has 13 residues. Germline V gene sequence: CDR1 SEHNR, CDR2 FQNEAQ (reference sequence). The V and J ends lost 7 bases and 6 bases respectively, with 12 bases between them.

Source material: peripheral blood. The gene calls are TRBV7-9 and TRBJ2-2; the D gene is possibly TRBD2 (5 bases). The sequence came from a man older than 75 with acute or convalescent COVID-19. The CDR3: CASTLAGAGELFF. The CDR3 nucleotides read TGTGCCAGCACCCTAGCTGGGGCCGGGGAGCTGTTTTTT.